The 18 T cell receptor beta chains below all came from one sample that was sequenced in a study of OX40 agonist ivuxolimab in advanced cancers. Sequencing used immunoSEQ multiplex PCR; TCRdb keeps in-frame clones, though not all of them. The table shows more than 65,000 clones, with about 91% occurring only once. This material consisted of CD4+ or CD8+ T cells sorted from blood, taken in a trial of the OX40 agonist ivuxolimab. Every receptor here comes from an adult with an advanced solid tumor such as melanoma, head and neck, liver or kidney cancer.

The chain has TRBV25-1 and TRBJ2-7, with TRBD2 as a possible D gene (6 bases). Looked up from germline, CDR1 is MGHDK and CDR2 is SYGVNS. The V end was cut by 1 base, the J end by 0 bases, with 10 bases between. This CDR3 is built from 15 residues. The CDR3 is CASSEFTGGSYEQYF. CDR3 coding DNA: TGTGCCAGCAGTGAATTTACCGGGGGCTCCTACGAGCAGTACTTC.

The V gene is TRBV2, the J gene TRBJ2-5, with 9 bases lining up with TRBD2. Germline trimming cut 4 bases from V and 5 bases from J; bases unmatched to any gene: 5. The CDR3 is 14 amino acids. Germline assignment: CDR1 SNHLY and CDR2 FYNNEI. CDR3 sequence reads: CASSGAGGTETQYF. CDR3 DNA sequence: TGTGCCAGCAGTGGAGCGGGGGGTACGGAGACCCAGTACTTC.

The chain combines TRBV15 with TRBJ2-7; D might be TRBD2 (5 bases). CDR3 length equals 17 residues. V gave up 0 bases and J gave up 0 bases, with 15 bases separating them. Germline CDR1 and CDR2: LNHNV and YYDKDF (reference sequence). CDR3 protein: CATSRDMGETSSYEQYF. CDR3 nucleotide sequence: TGTGCCACCAGCAGAGATATGGGAGAGACGAGCTCCTACGAGCAGTACTTC.

The chain joins TRBV9 to TRBJ1-2, with 7 bases fitting TRBD1. Germline V gene lookup returns CDR1 SGDLS and CDR2 YYNGEE. CDR3 length: 12 amino acids. The J segment lost 8 bases and the V segment lost 4 bases, leaving 5 bases of the junction unmatched. CDR3 sequence reads: CASSPRTGGYTF. The CDR3 DNA sequence: TGTGCCAGCAGCCCCAGGACAGGCGGCTACACCTTC.

This clone was found once. The chain employs TRBV18 and TRBJ2-7; TRBD1 agrees at 8 bases. Germline V gives CDR1 KGHSH, CDR2 LQKENI. V lost 6 bases, J lost 3 bases, and 10 bases stayed unmatched. The CDR3 covers 15 residues. This CDR3 reads CASSPTGGSSYEQYF. The CDR3 DNA reads TGTGCCAGCTCCCCCACAGGGGGGAGTAGCTACGAGCAGTACTTC.

The rearrangement joins TRBV19 to TRBJ1-2; possibly TRBD1 for D (6 bases). The CDR3 is 17 amino acids. Looked up from germline, CDR1 is LNHDA and CDR2 is SQIVND (reference sequence). V shed 7 bases and J shed 6 bases, with 27 bases lying between them. CDR3 residues: CASTRSAQGQLGNGYTF. The CDR3 nucleotides are TGTGCCAGTACCCGAAGCGCGCAGGGACAACTTGGAAATGGCTACACCTTC.

V usage is TRBV11-3 and J usage is TRBJ2-2; perhaps D is TRBD1 or TRBD2 (6 bases each). Trimming pared 5 bases from V and 5 bases from J, leaving 15 bases between. Germline V lookup: CDR1 SGHNT, CDR2 YENEEA. CDR3 length equals 15 residues. The CDR3 spells CASSMRDTRTGELFF. The CDR3 DNA reads as TGTGCCAGCAGCATGCGGGACACCCGGACCGGGGAGCTGTTTTTT.

The chain is built from TRBV7-8 and TRBJ2-7; 13 nucleotides agree with TRBD2. The germline V gene encodes CDR1 SGHVS and CDR2 FQNEAQ. The V segment lost 4 bases and the J segment 0 bases; nucleotides outside the gene matches: 6. CDR3 length: 17 residues. DNA for the CDR3: TGTGCCAGCAGCTCTACTAGCGGGGGGGCCTACTCCTACGAGCAGTACTTC. Its translation: CASSSTSGGAYSYEQYF. Together with reference TRBV7-8 and TRBJ2-7, the CDR3 gives the full variable domain: GAGVSQSPRYKVAKRGQDVALRCDPISGHVSLFWYQQALGQGPEFLTYFQNEAQLDKSGLPSDRFFAERPEGSVSTLKIQRTQQEDSAVYLCASSSTSGGAYSYEQYFGPGTRLTVT.

The gene calls are TRBV29-1 and TRBJ2-1; 8 nucleotides agree with TRBD1. Trimming cost V 6 bases and J 4 bases; bases outside gene matches: 8. CDR3 length: 14 residues. From germline, CDR1 is SQVTM and CDR2 ANQGSEA. Written as DNA, the CDR3 is TGCAGCGTGGGCACAGGGGGATTTTACAATGAGCAGTTCTTC. Amino acids: CSVGTGGFYNEQFF.

This chain joins TRBV6-5 and TRBJ2-3; D gene unclear. Germline V gene sequence: CDR1 MNHEY, CDR2 SVGAGI. The CDR3 is 16 amino acids. The V and J ends lost 0 bases and 6 bases respectively, with 16 bases between them. The CDR3 loop is CASSYSGTQAIDTQYF. The CDR3, as DNA: TGTGCCAGCAGTTACTCGGGCACTCAGGCAATCGATACGCAGTATTTT.

In its sample, this clone was seen a few times. V gene TRBV4-1 combines with J gene TRBJ2-1, with 8 bases fitting TRBD2. The germline V gene has CDR1 MGHRA and CDR2 YSYEKL. Trimming took 3 bases from V and 4 from J; bases not matched to a gene: 8. The CDR3 totals 16 residues. The chain's CDR3 is CASSHGGGNRYNEQFF. In nucleotides, the CDR3 is TGCGCCAGCAGCCATGGCGGGGGGAACCGTTACAATGAGCAGTTCTTC.

V and J are TRBV10-3 and TRBJ1-2; no clear D gene. CDR3 size: 13 residues. In germline, CDR1 is ENHRY, CDR2 SYGVKD. Trimming took 6 bases from V and 3 from J, leaving 11 bases between them. CDR3 nucleotides: TGTGCCATCAGCGCGAAGAGCTACTATGGCTACACCTTC. Translated, it gives CAISAKSYYGYTF.

J is TRBJ2-1 and V is TRBV6-5; tentative D call: TRBD2 (7 bases). Germline CDR1 reads MNHEY; CDR2 reads SVGAGI. The length of the CDR3 is 15 residues. V was pared by 6 bases and J by 7 bases, with 19 bases between. In nucleotides, the CDR3 is TGTGCCAGCAGGGACTGGGGGGGCCAGGAGAATGAGCAGTTCTTC. Residues: CASRDWGGQENEQFF.

This clone was detected only once. The chain carries TRBV7-8 and TRBJ2-1, with 11 bases fitting TRBD1. Germline V lookup: CDR1 SGHVS, CDR2 FQNEAQ. The CDR3 loop spans 20 amino acids. With 1 base clipped from V and 7 bases from J, the junction kept 18 bases outside the gene matches. This CDR3 is CASSLVGVVSGQGARNEQFF. The DNA of the CDR3 is TGTGCCAGCAGCTTAGTAGGGGTTGTGTCTGGACAGGGGGCTAGAAATGAGCAGTTCTTC.

V and J are TRBV7-2 and TRBJ2-5; 7 bases are a match to TRBD2. The CDR3 is made up of 14 amino acids. With V trimmed by 1 base and J by 4 bases, 3 bases remained unmatched. Germline V lookup: CDR1 SGHTA, CDR2 FQGNSA. CDR3 nucleotides: TGTGCCAGCAGCTTAGGGGGAGGGCCAGAGACCCAGTACTTC. Its translation is CASSLGGGPETQYF.

The chain recombines TRBV18 with TRBJ1-3; tentative D call: TRBD1 (5 bases). Per germline, CDR1 KGHSH and CDR2 LQKENI. Trimming left V 4 bases short and J 0 bases short, with 7 bases between. The CDR3 is 14 residues long. CDR3 bases: TGTGCCAGCTCACAGGGGATCTCTGGAAACACCATATATTTT. This translates into CASSQGISGNTIYF.

The chain has TRBV15 and TRBJ2-1; a weak D match, TRBD1 (6 bases). Germline V gene sequence: CDR1 LNHNV, CDR2 YYDKDF (reference sequence). The CDR3 runs to 18 residues. Between the trimmed V and J ends, which lost 1 base and 4 bases, there was a span of 20 bases. CDR3 sequence: CATSRVTAEPRGYNEQFF. The CDR3 bases are TGTGCCACCAGCAGAGTTACTGCGGAGCCCAGGGGTTACAATGAGCAGTTCTTC. Full variable domain (remainder filled in from reference TRBV15 and TRBJ2-1): DAMVIQNPRYQVTQFGKPVTLSCSQTLNHNVMYWYQQKSSQAPKLLFHYYDKDFNNEADTPDNFQSRRPNTSFCFLDIRSPGLGDTAMYLCATSRVTAEPRGYNEQFFGPGTRLTVL.

This chain joins TRBV19 and TRBJ1-5; the D is unclear. The CDR3 contains 15 residues. V lost 6 bases and J lost 0, with 12 bases in between. Germline CDR1 is LNHDA and CDR2 is SQIVND (reference sequence). The CDR3, as DNA: TGTGCCAGTAGGAAGGACGGCACTAGCAATCAGCCCCAGCATTTT. It codes for CASRKDGTSNQPQHF.